This T cell receptor (beta chain) was recorded in a study of blood T cell repertoires in COVID-19. Study-level information: The United States, Italy and Spain supplied acute and convalescent COVID-19 samples. PBMCs, B-cell-depleted T cells, or T cells were the source of the cDNA or gDNA that made up the material.

Source study methods: Cell counts per sample came from amplifying reference gene primers. The assay was immunoSEQ multiplex PCR, and TCRdb's table has in-frame clones only and misses some. V and J calls and clone size are given by that table; D and trimming were obtained from the DNA. This table holds about 220,000 clones, 82% found once. With 11 bases removed from V and 5 bases from J, the gap between germline ends came to 13 bases. The germline V gene has CDR1 MDHEN and CDR2 SYDVKM. This CDR3 spans 12 amino acids. The specimen was peripheral blood. The V and J genes are TRBV28 and TRBJ1-5; no clear D. The receptor was isolated from a woman of 80 years or more with acute or convalescent COVID-19. The CDR3 sequence: CASEALYQPQHF. In nucleotides, the CDR3 is TGTGCCTCTGAGGCTCTGTATCAGCCCCAGCATTTT. Full variable domain (remainder filled in from reference TRBV28 and TRBJ1-5): DVKVTQSSRYLVKRTGEKVFLECVQDMDHENMFWYRQDPGLGLRLIYFSYDVKMKEKGDIPEGYSVSREKKERFSLILESASTNQTSMYLCASEALYQPQHFGDGTRLSIL.